These 5 T cell receptor beta chains were sequenced from one sample in a study of cytomegalovirus exposure and HLA in healthy donors. TCRdb keeps only in-frame clones here, not all; method: immunoSEQ multiplex PCR. The sample contains approximately 200,000 clones, more than 80% of which appear only once. The material sequenced was PBMCs. These receptors all stem from a man between 18 and 35 years old in good health and CMV-seropositive.

V is TRBV9 and J is TRBJ2-7; a weak D match, TRBD2 (6 bases). This CDR3 is 14 amino acids long. From germline, CDR1 is SGDLS and CDR2 YYNGEE. Trimming removed 3 bases from V and 7 bases from J, with 17 bases in between. The CDR3 sequence is CASSERLGRGEQYF. In DNA, the CDR3 is TGTGCCAGCAGCGAAAGACTAGGGCGAGGGGAGCAGTACTTC.

The chain combines TRBV28 with TRBJ2-5; 9 positions agree with TRBD2. This CDR3 spans 14 amino acids. Per the germline V gene, CDR1 is MDHEN and CDR2 is SYDVKM. V lost 3 bases and J lost 4; bases outside the gene matches: 3. The CDR3: CASSFKAGGETQYF. The CDR3, as DNA: TGTGCCAGCAGTTTCAAAGCGGGGGGAGAGACCCAGTACTTC.

This sequence joins TRBV19 and TRBJ1-5; TRBD1 agrees at 8 bases. Germline CDR1 is LNHDA and CDR2 is SQIVND (reference sequence). The CDR3 is 14 amino acids. Germline trimming cut 5 bases from V and 7 bases from J; bases unmatched to any gene: 7. CDR3 sequence: CASSRRGPEQPQHF. The DNA for the CDR3 is TGTGCCAGTAGTCGCAGGGGGCCTGAGCAGCCCCAGCATTTT. Drawing the rest from reference TRBV19 and TRBJ1-5, the complete variable domain is DGGITQSPKYLFRKEGQNVTLSCEQNLNHDAMYWYRQDPGQGLRLIYYSQIVNDFQKGDIAEGYSVSREKKESFPLTVTSAQKNPTAFYLCASSRRGPEQPQHFGDGTRLSIL.

The CDR3 region has the DNA TGTGCCAGCAGTTTCTCGTTAGGGTGGGGGCCCCTCTCCTACGAGCAGTACTTC. This translates into CASSFSLGWGPLSYEQYF. V is TRBV28 and J is TRBJ2-7, with a possible D match to TRBD1 (6 bases). The CDR3 totals 18 residues. CDR1 is MDHEN, CDR2 SYDVKM, per germline. V dropped 3 bases and J dropped 0 bases, with 21 bases sitting between them.

The rearrangement joins TRBV6-5 to TRBJ1-2; 9 bases match TRBD1. Germline V gene sequence: CDR1 MNHEY, CDR2 SVGAGI. This CDR3 contains 13 residues. The J segment lost 8 bases and the V segment lost 6 bases, leaving 7 bases of the junction unmatched. The CDR3 DNA reads as TGTGCCAGCAGCCGCGGACAGGGGTCGGGCTACACCTTC. It codes for CASSRGQGSGYTF.